A selection of T cell receptor beta chains follows, all from one sample in a study of blood T cell repertoires in COVID-19. Some clones are missing from TCRdb's copy, which holds only in-frame ones; the method was immunoSEQ multiplex PCR. The data hold around 200,000 clones, with about 87% observed a single time. The sequencing input was peripheral blood. The receptors come from a man between 40 and 49 years old with active or convalescent COVID-19. CDR3s include the opening cysteine and the closing phenylalanine or tryptophan. D genes are given only for firm matches. Some rows have no size entry. The others give once, few or many, or a class for an expanded clone.

v_call	d_call	cdr3_length	clone_size	j_call	cdr3_aa	cdr3_nt
TRBV10-3	.	13	.	TRBJ2-7	CAISEGRTSEQYF	TGTGCCATCAGTGAGGGACGGACAAGCGAGCAGTACTTC
TRBV18	.	14	.	TRBJ2-7	CASSRDAGPYEQYF	TGTGCCAGCTCACGAGACGCGGGGCCCTACGAGCAGTACTTC
TRBV6-1	.	13	.	TRBJ1-2	CASSEDSIYGYTF	TGTGCCAGCAGTGAGGACAGTATCTATGGCTACACCTTC
TRBV9	.	12	once	TRBJ1-2	CASSDRSYGYTF	TGTGCCAGCAGCGACAGATCTTATGGCTACACCTTC
TRBV24-1	TRBD2	16	few	TRBJ2-2	CATSDPLAGVTGELFF	TGTGCCACCAGTGACCCTCTAGCGGGGGTCACCGGGGAGCTGTTTTTT
TRBV7-9	.	11	.	TRBJ1-2	CASSLGTGYTF	TGTGCCAGCAGCTTAGGCACAGGCTACACCTTC
TRBV4-2	TRBD1	16	.	TRBJ1-2	CASSPRTGGRMYGYTF	TGTGCCAGCAGCCCCAGGACAGGGGGGCGAATGTATGGCTACACCTTC
TRBV7-9	.	18	.	TRBJ2-1	CASSLVLVFGRAGNEQFF	TGTGCCAGCAGCTTAGTGCTGGTGTTCGGGAGAGCGGGTAATGAGCAGTTCTTC
TRBV12-5	.	20	.	TRBJ1-1	CASGPTTRTGWGDEYTEAFF	TGTGCTAGTGGTCCGACGACACGCACAGGGTGGGGTGATGAGTACACTGAAGCTTTCTTT
TRBV29-1	.	13	.	TRBJ2-7	CSGSRTVPYEQYF	TGCAGCGGTAGCAGGACAGTCCCCTACGAGCAGTACTTC
TRBV7-9	TRBD2	15	once	TRBJ2-1	CASRPTSGGYNEQFF	TGTGCCAGCAGGCCTACTAGCGGGGGGTACAATGAGCAGTTCTTC
TRBV18	.	16	once	TRBJ1-1	CASSPNWYRDNTEAFF	TGTGCCAGCTCACCGAATTGGTACAGGGATAACACTGAAGCTTTCTTT
TRBV13	TRBD1	15	.	TRBJ1-1	CASTDRGFLGTEAFF	TGTGCCAGCACCGACAGGGGGTTTTTGGGGACTGAAGCTTTCTTT
TRBV4-1	.	15	.	TRBJ2-5	CASSQDKGWEETQYF	TGCGCCAGCAGCCAAGATAAAGGGTGGGAGGAGACCCAGTACTTC
TRBV7-8	.	14	.	TRBJ1-6	CASNTGGGGSPLHF	TGTGCCAGCAATACCGGCGGGGGTGGATCACCCCTCCACTTT
TRBV19	TRBD1	14	.	TRBJ1-5	CASGQVNSNQPQHF	TGTGCCAGCGGACAGGTCAATAGCAATCAGCCCCAGCATTTT
TRBV5-1	TRBD1	15	.	TRBJ1-1	CASSLRQGASTEAFF	TGCGCCAGCAGCTTGCGACAGGGGGCTTCGACTGAAGCTTTCTTT
TRBV5-1	TRBD1	14	.	TRBJ1-6	CASSQTGGELPLHF	TGCGCCAGCAGCCAGACAGGGGGCGAGCTCCCCCTCCACTTT
TRBV19	TRBD1	14	.	TRBJ1-3	CATHRGEAGNTIYF	TGTGCCACGCACAGGGGGGAGGCAGGAAACACCATATATTTT
TRBV20-1	.	11	few	TRBJ1-1	CSATYSGEALF	TGCAGTGCTACCTACTCGGGTGAAGCTCTATTT
TRBV5-4	TRBD1	14	few	TRBJ2-5	CASSNTGDQETQYF	TGTGCCAGCAGCAATACAGGGGACCAAGAGACCCAGTACTTC
TRBV29-1	TRBD1	16	few	TRBJ2-5	CSDGGRQGEGWETQYF	TGCAGCGACGGGGGCCGACAGGGGGAAGGCTGGGAGACCCAGTACTTC
TRBV29-1	.	12	.	TRBJ1-1	CSVQGYNTEAFF	TGCAGCGTGCAGGGATATAACACTGAAGCTTTCTTT
TRBV10-2	.	15	.	TRBJ2-5	CASSAQTKYQETQYF	TGCGCCAGCAGTGCGCAGACTAAATACCAAGAGACCCAGTACTTC
TRBV6-2/TRBV6-3	.	14	few	TRBJ2-7	CASSTPGGAYEQYF	TGTGCCAGCAGTACCCCCGGCGGAGCCTACGAGCAGTACTTC
TRBV19	.	15	.	TRBJ1-5	CASDKQGFSNQPQHF	TGTGCCAGCGACAAACAGGGTTTTAGCAATCAGCCCCAGCATTTT
TRBV3-1/TRBV3-2	.	14	.	TRBJ1-1	CASSWGRGPAEAFF	TGTGCCAGCAGCTGGGGCCGCGGCCCAGCTGAAGCTTTCTTT
TRBV24-1	.	15	.	TRBJ2-1	CATSDWITGSTEQFF	TGTGCCACCAGTGATTGGATAACAGGGAGTACTGAGCAGTTCTTC
TRBV5-1	.	13	.	TRBJ1-6	CASSLAVSSPLHF	TGCGCCAGCAGCTTGGCCGTTAGTTCACCCCTCCACTTT
TRBV13	.	15	.	TRBJ2-4	CASSLSVKPKNIQYF	TGTGCCAGCAGCTTGAGCGTGAAACCCAAAAACATTCAGTACTTC
TRBV3-1/TRBV3-2	TRBD2	13	.	TRBJ2-5	CASSPAGEETQYF	TGTGCCAGCAGTCCAGCGGGGGAGGAGACCCAGTACTTC
TRBV30	.	14	few	TRBJ2-2	CAWSDRLNTGELFF	TGTGCCTGGAGTGACAGGCTCAACACCGGGGAGCTGTTTTTT
TRBV6-2/TRBV6-3	TRBD2	19	.	TRBJ2-1	CASSYSGASGESSYNEQFF	TGTGCCAGCAGTTACTCTGGGGCTAGCGGGGAGAGCTCCTACAATGAGCAGTTCTTC
TRBV7-8	.	13	.	TRBJ1-4	CASSRHGREKLFF	TGTGCCAGCAGCCGGCACGGCAGGGAAAAACTGTTTTTT
TRBV29-1	.	13	once	TRBJ1-4	CSVEPGGEEKLFF	TGCAGCGTTGAGCCGGGGGGCGAAGAAAAACTGTTTTTT
TRBV3-1/TRBV3-2	.	16	.	TRBJ1-3	CASSQDHTERRNTIYF	TGTGCCAGCAGCCAAGATCACACAGAGAGGAGGAACACCATATATTTT
TRBV7-2	TRBD2	16	.	TRBJ2-3	CASSLDGGGSTDTQYF	TGTGCCAGCAGCTTAGACGGGGGAGGGAGCACAGATACGCAGTATTTT
TRBV4-3	TRBD2	14	.	TRBJ2-1	CASSPSGNYNEQFF	TGCGCCAGCAGCCCAAGCGGGAACTACAATGAGCAGTTCTTC
TRBV6-6	.	13	.	TRBJ1-3	CAIRGGSGNTIYF	TGTGCCATAAGGGGGGGCTCTGGAAACACCATATATTTT
TRBV5-1	TRBD1	18	.	TRBJ1-1	CASRAALGNRGESTEAFF	TGCGCCAGCAGGGCTGCTTTGGGAAACAGGGGAGAGAGCACTGAAGCTTTCTTT
TRBV28	TRBD1	15	.	TRBJ1-6	CASSYRDRGNSPLHF	TGTGCCAGCAGTTATCGGGACAGGGGGAATTCACCCCTCCACTTT
TRBV27	.	14	.	TRBJ1-4	CASRTRVPNEKLFF	TGTGCCAGCAGGACCAGGGTGCCTAATGAAAAACTGTTTTTT
TRBV29-1	.	14	.	TRBJ2-1	CSVYPRDSYNEQFF	TGCAGCGTGTACCCCCGCGACTCCTACAATGAGCAGTTCTTC
TRBV18	.	14	.	TRBJ1-2	CASSPRQSAYGYTF	TGTGCCAGCTCACCACGACAGTCGGCCTATGGCTACACCTTC
TRBV18	TRBD1	14	.	TRBJ1-3	CASGTGTSGNTIYF	TGTGCCAGCGGGACAGGGACCTCTGGAAACACCATATATTTT
TRBV24-1	.	13	.	TRBJ1-5	CATSAGGNQPQHF	TGTGCCACCAGTGCAGGGGGCAATCAGCCCCAGCATTTT
TRBV7-9	.	14	once	TRBJ1-1	CASSLEVQTHEAFF	TGTGCCAGCAGCTTAGAGGTACAGACACATGAAGCTTTCTTT
TRBV6-5	TRBD1	14	.	TRBJ2-7	CASRGQGLSVEQYF	TGTGCCAGCAGGGGACAGGGGCTATCGGTCGAGCAGTACTTC
TRBV19	.	15	.	TRBJ1-1	CASSIVGGLGTEAFF	TGTGCCAGTAGTATAGTAGGGGGTTTGGGCACTGAAGCTTTCTTT